This TCR beta chain stems from a study of technical replicates of blood from a few donors. CDR1 is SNHLY and CDR2 is FYNNEI in the germline V gene. Deletions cut 6 bases from V and 4 bases from J, with 14 bases between. The CDR3 consists of 14 residues. Sequencing was performed with immunoSEQ multiplex PCR; in TCRdb, only in-frame clones are kept and a portion is missing. The sample has 65,000 to 90,000 clones, just over 90% seen once. Specimen: T cells isolated from PBMCs. The receptor was derived from a human donor in good health. The chain uses TRBV2 and TRBJ2-3; weak D call: TRBD1 (6 bases). CDR3 nucleotide sequence: TGTGCCAGCAGGATTACAGGGACCTCAGATACGCAGTATTTT. It is translated as CASRITGTSDTQYF.